This T cell receptor (beta chain) was recovered during a study of CD8 T cells in Susac syndrome. The multiple sclerosis control group comprised treatment-naive patients with stable or active relapsing-remitting disease. V was clipped by 3 bases and J by 4 bases; unmatched bases: 6. In germline, CDR1 is SNHLY, CDR2 FYNNEI. This CDR3 is 15 amino acids long. The RNA, roughly 0.5 to 1 ug, was put through reverse transcription using random hexamers. TCRdb independently ran MiXCR on the immunoSEQ multiplex PCR reads; one entry per CDR3 protein. Of about 150,000 distinct CDR3 sequences listed, 90% to 95% are singletons.

The rearrangement uses TRBV2 and TRBJ1-3; TRBD1 matches at 7 bases. The TCR originated in a human donor with multiple sclerosis. The sample comprised CD4+ T cells from PBMCs. In nucleotides, the CDR3 is TGTGCCAGCAGTGAGCTCAACAGGGGAGGAAACACCATATATTTT. Translating gives CASSELNRGGNTIYF.